These 13 T cell receptor beta chains originate from one sample sequenced in a study of shared T cell receptors in the human thymus. Assay: immunoSEQ multiplex PCR; the TCRdb copy retains only in-frame clones and omits some. The repertoire holds about 380,000 clones, 95% seen once, with around 0.018% in the top ten. Material: thymocytes. The origin of the receptors is a human donor.

V is TRBV5-1 and J is TRBJ1-2; D unresolved. This CDR3 contains 12 residues. The V and J ends lost 4 bases and 1 base respectively, with 5 bases between them. Germline V gene lookup returns CDR1 SGHRS and CDR2 YFSETQ. CDR3 bases: TGCGCCAGCAGCCCCGATAACTATGGCTACACCTTC. Its protein product is CASSPDNYGYTF.

The genes are TRBV6-5 and TRBJ1-2; 7 bases align to TRBD1. The germline gives CDR1 MNHEY, CDR2 SVGAGI. This CDR3 spans 14 amino acids. With V trimmed by 6 bases and J by 8 bases, 12 bases remained unmatched. Here the CDR3 DNA reads TGTGCCAGCAGCCGTCCCGGGACAGATGAGGGCTACACCTTC. Translation gives CASSRPGTDEGYTF.

The V gene is TRBV6-1, the J gene TRBJ1-2; the D gene is possibly TRBD1 (6 bases). CDR3 length equals 16 residues. CDR1 is MNHNS, CDR2 SASEGT, per germline. V shed 3 bases and J shed 5 bases, with 19 bases lying between them. The CDR3, as DNA: TGTGCCAGCAGTGAGTGCGAGGGGACAAGAGGGTATGGCTACACCTTC. Protein sequence: CASSECEGTRGYGYTF.

V usage is TRBV7-2 and J usage is TRBJ2-7; D uncertain. V gave up 4 bases and J gave up 4 bases, with 11 bases separating them. Per germline, CDR1 SGHTA and CDR2 FQGNSA. This CDR3 is built from 13 residues. The DNA for the CDR3 is TGTGCCAGCAGCTCCCGGGTCATTTACGAGCAGTACTTC. Its translation is CASSSRVIYEQYF.

The gene calls are TRBV19 and TRBJ2-7; TRBD2 is a possible D gene (7 bases). Trimming left V 8 bases short and J 6 bases short, with 26 bases between. Germline CDR1 reads LNHDA; CDR2 reads SQIVND (reference sequence). CDR3 length: 16 residues. The CDR3 DNA follows: TGTGCCAGTCCCGAAGGAGGGGCCTTTAGGGGGGGCGAGCAGTACTTC. Amino acid sequence: CASPEGGAFRGGEQYF.

V is TRBV20-1 and J is TRBJ1-2; D uncertain. This CDR3 has 11 residues. Looked up from germline, CDR1 is DFQATT and CDR2 is SNEGSKA (reference sequence). V was clipped by 5 bases and J by 3 bases, with 7 bases between them. For the CDR3, the DNA is TGCAGTGCTGGCCGGGACTATGGCTACACCTTC. It yields the protein CSAGRDYGYTF.

The CDR3 DNA reads TGTGCCAGCAGCCAAGGGGGCCCTAGCGGGAGTTTGGACGAGCAGTACTTC. Protein: CASSQGGPSGSLDEQYF. The chain carries TRBV28 and TRBJ2-7; 10 bases are shared with TRBD2. CDR3 length: 17 amino acids. Germline CDR1 and CDR2: MDHEN and SYDVKM. V was pared by 6 bases and J by 5 bases, with 16 bases of the junction left unmatched.

The rearrangement uses TRBV19 and TRBJ2-5; 14 nucleotides agree with TRBD2. The CDR3 length is 17 residues. In germline, CDR1 is LNHDA, CDR2 SQIVND (reference sequence). Trimming removed 5 bases from V and 3 bases from J; junction bases left unmatched: 8. In DNA, the CDR3 is TGTGCCAGTAGTGATCCGGGACTAGCGGGAGAGGAAGAGACCCAGTACTTC. Translation gives CASSDPGLAGEEETQYF.

The table lists this clone with a count of one. V and J are TRBV10-3 and TRBJ2-2; no firm D call. This CDR3 has 14 residues. V was pared by 5 bases and J by 1 base, with 8 bases between. Germline V gives CDR1 ENHRY, CDR2 SYGVKD. The CDR3 coding sequence is TGTGCCATCAGTAAAGGGAAGAACACCGGGGAGCTGTTTTTT. Translating it yields CAISKGKNTGELFF.

This clone was recorded once. The rearrangement links TRBV15 to TRBJ1-2; 7 nucleotides line up with TRBD1. Looked up from germline, CDR1 is LNHNV and CDR2 is YYDKDF (reference sequence). The CDR3 has 17 residues. Losses at the gene ends were 0 bases for V and 4 bases for J; bases not matched to a gene: 11. In DNA form, the CDR3 reads TGTGCCACCAGCAGAGAACCCCGGACAGGCAGGAGCTATGGCTACACCTTC. It translates to CATSREPRTGRSYGYTF.

The chain has TRBV28 and TRBJ2-6; 8 nucleotides agree with TRBD2. The germline V gene encodes CDR1 MDHEN and CDR2 SYDVKM. This CDR3 has 17 residues. The V gene end was trimmed by 3 bases and the J gene end by 0 bases; junction bases not matched to a gene: 4. CDR3 nucleotide sequence: TGTGCCAGCAGTTTCCTAGCGGGTTACTCTGGGGCCAACGTCCTGACTTTC. The encoded protein is CASSFLAGYSGANVLTF.

CDR3 protein: CAWSVLGERNYGYTF. The CDR3 DNA reads TGTGCCTGGAGTGTACTAGGAGAACGTAACTATGGCTACACCTTC. J is TRBJ1-2 and V is TRBV30; D unclear. Germline lookup yields CDR1 GTSNPN and CDR2 SVGIG (reference sequence). This CDR3 contains 15 residues. V was clipped by 0 bases and J by 1 base, with 12 bases between them. Together with reference TRBV30 and TRBJ1-2, the CDR3 gives the full variable domain: SQTIHQWPATLVQPVGSPLSLECTVEGTSNPNLYWYRQAAGRGLQLLFYSVGIGQISSEVPQNLSASRPQDRQFILSSKKLLLSDSGFYLCAWSVLGERNYGYTFGSGTRLTVV.

The chain carries TRBV15 and TRBJ1-1; no clear D gene. This CDR3 contains 14 residues. Deletions cut 1 base from V and 7 bases from J, with 13 bases between. CDR1 is LNHNV and CDR2 is YYDKDF in the germline V gene (reference sequence). The CDR3 DNA sequence: TGTGCCACCAGCAGAGTACCAGAGCCCTTTGAAGCTTTCTTT. Its protein is CATSRVPEPFEAFF.